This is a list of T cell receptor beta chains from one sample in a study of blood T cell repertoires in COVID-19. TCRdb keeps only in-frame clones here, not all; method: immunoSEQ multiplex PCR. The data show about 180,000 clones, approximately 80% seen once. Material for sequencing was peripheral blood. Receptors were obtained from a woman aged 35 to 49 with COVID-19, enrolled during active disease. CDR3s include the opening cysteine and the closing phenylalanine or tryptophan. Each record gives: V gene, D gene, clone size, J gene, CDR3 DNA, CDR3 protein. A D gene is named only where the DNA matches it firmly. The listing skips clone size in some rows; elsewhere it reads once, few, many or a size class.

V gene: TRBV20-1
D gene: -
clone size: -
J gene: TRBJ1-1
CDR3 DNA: TGCAGTGCTAGTAGCGTTGGAGGATTTACTGAAGCTTTCTTT
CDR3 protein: CSASSVGGFTEAFF

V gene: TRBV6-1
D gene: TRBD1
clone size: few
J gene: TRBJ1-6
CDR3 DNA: TGTGCCAGCAGTGAAATTACAGGGGATAATTCACCCCTCCACTTT
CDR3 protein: CASSEITGDNSPLHF

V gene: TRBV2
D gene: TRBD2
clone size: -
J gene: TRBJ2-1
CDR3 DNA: TGTGCCAGCAGTGATGCCGCGGGAGGATCCAATGAGCAGTTCTTC
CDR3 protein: CASSDAAGGSNEQFF

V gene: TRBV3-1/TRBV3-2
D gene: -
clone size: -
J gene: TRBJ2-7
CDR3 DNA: TGTGCCAGCAGCCGGGCAGGGTCTTACTACGAGCAGTACTTC
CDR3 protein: CASSRAGSYYEQYF

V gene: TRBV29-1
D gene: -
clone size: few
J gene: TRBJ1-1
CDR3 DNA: TGCAGCGTCTTGGGAGGGACTGAAGCTTTCTTT
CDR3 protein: CSVLGGTEAFF

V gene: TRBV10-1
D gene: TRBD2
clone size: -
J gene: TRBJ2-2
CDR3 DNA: TGCGCCAGCAGTCTGCGGGGGGCGAACACCGGGGAGCTGTTTTTT
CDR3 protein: CASSLRGANTGELFF

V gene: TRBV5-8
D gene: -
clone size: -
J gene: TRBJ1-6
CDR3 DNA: TGTGCCAGCAGCTTGGGGAAGCGCCCTAATTCACCCCTCCACTTT
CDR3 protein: CASSLGKRPNSPLHF

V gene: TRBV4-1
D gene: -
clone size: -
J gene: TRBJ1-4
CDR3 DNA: TGCGCCAGCAGCCAAGATCTGGGACAAGAAATTTTT
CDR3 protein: CASSQDLGQEIF

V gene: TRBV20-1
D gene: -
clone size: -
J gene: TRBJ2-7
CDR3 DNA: TGCAGTGCTAGTGGGGGACTGCCGGACGAGCAGTACTTC
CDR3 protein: CSASGGLPDEQYF

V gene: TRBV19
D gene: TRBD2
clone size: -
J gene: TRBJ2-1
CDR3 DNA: TGTGCCAGTTCTCCGGGACTAGCGGGAGGGCAAAATGAGCAGTTCTTC
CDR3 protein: CASSPGLAGGQNEQFF

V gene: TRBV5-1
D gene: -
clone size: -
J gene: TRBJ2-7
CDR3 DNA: TGCGCCAGCAGCTTGGGCGGATTCTCCTACGAGCAGTACTTC
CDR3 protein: CASSLGGFSYEQYF

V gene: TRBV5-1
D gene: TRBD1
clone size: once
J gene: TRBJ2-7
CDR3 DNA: TGCGCCAGCAGCTGGACAGGGGGCGACTACGAGCAGTACTTC
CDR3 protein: CASSWTGGDYEQYF

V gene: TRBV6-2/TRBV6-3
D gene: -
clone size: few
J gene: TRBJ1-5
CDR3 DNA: TGTGCCAGCAGTTGGGATGGGAGGGGCAATCAGCCCCAGCATTTT
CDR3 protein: CASSWDGRGNQPQHF

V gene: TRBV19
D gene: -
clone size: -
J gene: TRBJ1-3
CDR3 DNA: TGTGCCAGTAGAGACAGGAACTCTGGAAACACCATATATTTT
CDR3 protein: CASRDRNSGNTIYF

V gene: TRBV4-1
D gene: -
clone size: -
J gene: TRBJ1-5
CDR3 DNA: TGCGCCAGCAGCCAAAACCTGGGGGCTCAGCCCCAGCATTTT
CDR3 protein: CASSQNLGAQPQHF

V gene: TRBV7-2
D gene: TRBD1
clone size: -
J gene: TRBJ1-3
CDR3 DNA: TGTGCCAGCACTCCAGGAGGACAGGGCAACACCATATATTTT
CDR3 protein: CASTPGGQGNTIYF

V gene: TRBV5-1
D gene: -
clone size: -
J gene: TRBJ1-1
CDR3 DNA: TGCGCCAGCAGCCGACGGGGGAACACTGAAGCTTTCTTT
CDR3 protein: CASSRRGNTEAFF

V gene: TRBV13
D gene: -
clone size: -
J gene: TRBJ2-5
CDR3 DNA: TGTGCCAGCAGCTCCCCCAAGAGGCAAGAGACCCAGTACTTC
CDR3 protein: CASSSPKRQETQYF

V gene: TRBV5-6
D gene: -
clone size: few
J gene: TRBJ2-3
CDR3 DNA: TGTGCCAGCAGCCCTGAAGCCGGGGTAGATACGCAGTATTTT
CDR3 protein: CASSPEAGVDTQYF

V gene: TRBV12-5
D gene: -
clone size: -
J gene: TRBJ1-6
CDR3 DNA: TGTGCTAGTGGTTCCGGCCGTGGGGGCGGGAATTCACCCCTCCACTTT
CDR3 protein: CASGSGRGGGNSPLHF

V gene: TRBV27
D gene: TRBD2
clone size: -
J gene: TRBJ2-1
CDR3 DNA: TGTGCCAGCACCTCCGGGACTAGCATATACAATGAGCAGTTCTTC
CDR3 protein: CASTSGTSIYNEQFF

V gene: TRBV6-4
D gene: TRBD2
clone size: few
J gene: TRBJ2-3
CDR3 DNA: TGTGCCAGCAGTGACAGCGGGGGGGCCACAGATACGCAGTATTTT
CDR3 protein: CASSDSGGATDTQYF

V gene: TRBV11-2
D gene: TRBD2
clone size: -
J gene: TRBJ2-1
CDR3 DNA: TGTGCCAGCGGCGGACTAGCGGGGGGGATGTGGGAGTTCTTC
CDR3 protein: CASGGLAGGMWEFF

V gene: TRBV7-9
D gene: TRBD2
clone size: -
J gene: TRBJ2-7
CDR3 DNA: TGTGCCAGCAGCATATATAGCGGGAGGGCCCCGAACGAGCAGTACTTC
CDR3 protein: CASSIYSGRAPNEQYF

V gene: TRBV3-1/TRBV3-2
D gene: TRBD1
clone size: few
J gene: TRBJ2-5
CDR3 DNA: TGTGCCAGCAGACTGGGACAGCCGGGCCAAGAGACCCAGTACTTC
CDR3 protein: CASRLGQPGQETQYF

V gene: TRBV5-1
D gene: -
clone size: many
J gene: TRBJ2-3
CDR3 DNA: TGCGCCAGCAGCTTGCGGGGGGCGAGCACAGATACGCAGTATTTT
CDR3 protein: CASSLRGASTDTQYF

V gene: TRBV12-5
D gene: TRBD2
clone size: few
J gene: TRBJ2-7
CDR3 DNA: TGTGCTAGTGGTTTGGAAAAAGCGGGACGTGTCTTCGAGCAGTACTTC
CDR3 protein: CASGLEKAGRVFEQYF

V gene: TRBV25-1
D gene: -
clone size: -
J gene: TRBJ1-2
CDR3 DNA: TGTGCCAGCAGTACCCACCGCGAGTACCGAAGCTACACCTTC
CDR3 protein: CASSTHREYRSYTF